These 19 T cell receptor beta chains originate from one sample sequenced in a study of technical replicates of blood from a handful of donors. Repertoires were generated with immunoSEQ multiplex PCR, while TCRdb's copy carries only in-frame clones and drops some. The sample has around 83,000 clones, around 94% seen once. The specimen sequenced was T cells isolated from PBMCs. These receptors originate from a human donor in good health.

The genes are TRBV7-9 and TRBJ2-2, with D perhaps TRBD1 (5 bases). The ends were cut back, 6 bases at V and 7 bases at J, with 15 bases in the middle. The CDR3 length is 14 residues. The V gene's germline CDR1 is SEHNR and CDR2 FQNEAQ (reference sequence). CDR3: CASRRQGSLGELFF. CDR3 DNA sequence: TGTGCCAGCAGGAGGCAGGGTTCGCTCGGGGAGCTGTTTTTT.

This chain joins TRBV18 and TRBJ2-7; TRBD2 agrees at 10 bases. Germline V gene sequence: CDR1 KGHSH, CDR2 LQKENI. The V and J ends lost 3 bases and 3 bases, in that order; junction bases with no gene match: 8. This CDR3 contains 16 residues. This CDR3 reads CASSPSTSGTIYEQYF. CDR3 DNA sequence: TGTGCCAGCTCACCTTCAACTAGCGGGACCATCTACGAGCAGTACTTC.

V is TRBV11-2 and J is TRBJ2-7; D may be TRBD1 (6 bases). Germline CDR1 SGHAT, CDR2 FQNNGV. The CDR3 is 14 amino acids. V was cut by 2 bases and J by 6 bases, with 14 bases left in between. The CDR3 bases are TGTGCCAGCAGCTTACAATTCAGGGGAAGCGAGCAGTACTTC. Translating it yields CASSLQFRGSEQYF.

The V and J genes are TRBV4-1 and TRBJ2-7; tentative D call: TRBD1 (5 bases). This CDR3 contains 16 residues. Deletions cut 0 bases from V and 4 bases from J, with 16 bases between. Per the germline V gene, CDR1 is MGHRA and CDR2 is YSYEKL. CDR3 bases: TGCGCCAGCAGCCAAGAATTGTTAGTACAGGCGTACGAGCAGTACTTC. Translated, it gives CASSQELLVQAYEQYF.

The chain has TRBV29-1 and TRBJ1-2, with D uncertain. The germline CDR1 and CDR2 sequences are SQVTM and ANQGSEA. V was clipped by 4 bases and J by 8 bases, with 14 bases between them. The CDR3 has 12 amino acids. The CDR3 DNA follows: TGCAGCGTTGTAGACCCCTCGGTGGGCTACACCTTC. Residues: CSVVDPSVGYTF.

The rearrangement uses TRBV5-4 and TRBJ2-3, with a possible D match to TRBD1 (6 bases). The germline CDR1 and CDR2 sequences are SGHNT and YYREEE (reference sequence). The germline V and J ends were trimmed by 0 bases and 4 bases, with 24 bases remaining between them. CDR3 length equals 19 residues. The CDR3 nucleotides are TGTGCCAGCAGCTTGGCCAGGGGAAGGGCCCTCGCGGAGTCAGATACGCAGTATTTT. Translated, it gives CASSLARGRALAESDTQYF. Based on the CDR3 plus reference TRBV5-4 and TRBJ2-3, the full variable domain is ETGVTQSPTHLIKTRGQQVTLRCSSQSGHNTVSWYQQALGQGPQFIFQYYREEENGRGNFPPRFSGLQFPNYSSELNVNALELDDSALYLCASSLARGRALAESDTQYFGPGTRLTVL.

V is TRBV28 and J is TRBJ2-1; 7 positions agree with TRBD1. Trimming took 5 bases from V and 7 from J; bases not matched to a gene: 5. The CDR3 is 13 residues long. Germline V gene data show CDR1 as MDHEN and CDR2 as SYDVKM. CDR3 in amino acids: CASSGQVRNEQFF. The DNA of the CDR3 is TGTGCCAGCAGTGGACAGGTTCGGAATGAGCAGTTCTTC.

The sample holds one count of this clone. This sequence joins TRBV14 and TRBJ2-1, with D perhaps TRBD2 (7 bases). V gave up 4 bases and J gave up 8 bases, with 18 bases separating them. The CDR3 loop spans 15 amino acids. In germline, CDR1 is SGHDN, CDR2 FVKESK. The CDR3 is CASSPFHREGDEQFF. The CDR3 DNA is TGTGCCAGCAGCCCTTTTCACAGGGAGGGGGATGAGCAGTTCTTC.

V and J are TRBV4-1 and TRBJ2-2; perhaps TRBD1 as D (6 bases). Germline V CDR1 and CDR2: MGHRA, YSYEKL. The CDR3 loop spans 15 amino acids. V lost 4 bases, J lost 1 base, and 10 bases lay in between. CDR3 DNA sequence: TGCGCCAGCAGCCTCCCGGGACAGAACACCGGGGAGCTGTTTTTT. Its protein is CASSLPGQNTGELFF.

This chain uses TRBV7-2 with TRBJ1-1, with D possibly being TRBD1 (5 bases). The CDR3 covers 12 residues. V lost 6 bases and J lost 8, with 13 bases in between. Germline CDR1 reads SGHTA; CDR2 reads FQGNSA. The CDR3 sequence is CASRTPRGEAFF. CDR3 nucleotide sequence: TGTGCCAGCAGAACCCCCCGGGGGGAAGCTTTCTTT.

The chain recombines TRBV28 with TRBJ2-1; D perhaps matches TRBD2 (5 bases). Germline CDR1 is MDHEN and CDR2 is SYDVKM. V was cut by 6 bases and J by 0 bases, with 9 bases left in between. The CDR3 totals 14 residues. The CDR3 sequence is CASRDYSSYNEQFF. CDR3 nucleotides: TGTGCCAGCAGAGACTACAGCTCCTACAATGAGCAGTTCTTC.

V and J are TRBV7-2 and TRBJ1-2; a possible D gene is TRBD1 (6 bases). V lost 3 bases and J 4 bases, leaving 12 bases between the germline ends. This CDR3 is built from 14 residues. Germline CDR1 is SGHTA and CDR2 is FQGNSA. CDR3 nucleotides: TGTGCCAGCAGCTTCTACCTGGACAGCTATGGCTACACCTTC. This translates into CASSFYLDSYGYTF.

The CDR3 nucleotides are TGTGCCAGCAGCTTAGGGCAGCGGGGGTTGTACAATGAGCAGTTCTTC. This translates into CASSLGQRGLYNEQFF. This chain joins TRBV7-9 and TRBJ2-1; 8 bases are shared with TRBD2. Per germline, CDR1 SEHNR and CDR2 FQNEAQ (reference sequence). The CDR3 loop spans 16 amino acids. Unmatched junction bases numbered 6, after V lost 1 base and J lost 4 bases.

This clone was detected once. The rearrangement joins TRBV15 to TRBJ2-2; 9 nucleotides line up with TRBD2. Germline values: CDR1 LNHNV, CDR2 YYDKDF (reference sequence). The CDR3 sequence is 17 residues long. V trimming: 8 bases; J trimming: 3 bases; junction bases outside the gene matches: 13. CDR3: CATGSTSGLRDTGELFF. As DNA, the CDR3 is TGTGCCACCGGGTCAACTAGCGGGCTAAGGGACACCGGGGAGCTGTTTTTT.

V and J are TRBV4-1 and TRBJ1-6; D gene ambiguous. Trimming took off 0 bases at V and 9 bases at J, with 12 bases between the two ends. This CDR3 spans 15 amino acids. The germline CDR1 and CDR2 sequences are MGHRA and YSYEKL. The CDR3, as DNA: TGCGCCAGCAGCCAAGATGCTAATCGGGGTTCACCCCTCCACTTT. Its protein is CASSQDANRGSPLHF.

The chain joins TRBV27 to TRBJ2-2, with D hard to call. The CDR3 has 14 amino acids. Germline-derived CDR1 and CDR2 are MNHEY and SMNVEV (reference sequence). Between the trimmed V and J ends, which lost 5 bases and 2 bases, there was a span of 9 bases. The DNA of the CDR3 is TGTGCCAGCAGTCAGACACCCAACACCGGGGAGCTGTTTTTT. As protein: CASSQTPNTGELFF.

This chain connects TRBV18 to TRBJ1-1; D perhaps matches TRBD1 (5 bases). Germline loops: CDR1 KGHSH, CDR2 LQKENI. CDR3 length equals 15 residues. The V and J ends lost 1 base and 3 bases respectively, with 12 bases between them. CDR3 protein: CASSPLRGVDTEAFF. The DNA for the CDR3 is TGTGCCAGCTCACCACTCCGGGGGGTTGACACTGAAGCTTTCTTT. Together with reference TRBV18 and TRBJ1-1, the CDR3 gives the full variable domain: NAGVMQNPRHLVRRRGQEARLRCSPMKGHSHVYWYRQLPEEGLKFMVYLQKENIIDESGMPKERFSAEFPKEGPSILRIQQVVRGDSAAYFCASSPLRGVDTEAFFGQGTRLTVV.

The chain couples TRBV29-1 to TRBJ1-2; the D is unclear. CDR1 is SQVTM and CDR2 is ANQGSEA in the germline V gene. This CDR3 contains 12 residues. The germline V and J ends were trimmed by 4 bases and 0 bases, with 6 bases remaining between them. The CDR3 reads CSVGTTNYGYTF. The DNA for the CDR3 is TGCAGCGTTGGGACTACTAACTATGGCTACACCTTC.

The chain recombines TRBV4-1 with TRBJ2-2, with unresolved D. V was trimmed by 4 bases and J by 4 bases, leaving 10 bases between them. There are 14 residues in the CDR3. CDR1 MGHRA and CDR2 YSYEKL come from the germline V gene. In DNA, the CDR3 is TGCGCCAGCAGCCCAATCAGAACCACCGGGGAGCTGTTTTTT. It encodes CASSPIRTTGELFF.